These T cell receptor beta chains were read from a single sample in a study of blood T cells in healthy people across ages. TCRdb reanalysed the 5' RACE reads using MiXCR and keeps one entry per CDR3 protein. The table lists fewer than 950,000 distinct CDR3 sequences, around 36% of them singletons, with roughly 13% in the top ten. Source material: blood. These receptors were taken from a young man in good health. CDR3s include the opening cysteine and the closing phenylalanine or tryptophan. D genes are given only for firm matches. Clone size is not always given. Where it is, it says once, few, many or a class for expanded clones.

DNA: TGTGCCAGCAGCCAAGACGACGTTAATCTGAACACCGGGGAGCTGTTTTTT
CDR3: CASSQDDVNLNTGELFF
V: TRBV4-2
J: TRBJ2-2
D: -
size: -

DNA: TGTGCCAGCAGTTACCGAGACCTGAAGGACAATGAGCAGTTCTTC
CDR3: CASSYRDLKDNEQFF
V: TRBV6-2/TRBV6-3
J: TRBJ2-1
D: -
size: few

DNA: TGTGCCAGCAGCTTATACGCGGGCCACAATGAGCAGTTCTTC
CDR3: CASSLYAGHNEQFF
V: TRBV7-3
J: TRBJ2-1
D: -
size: many

DNA: TGTGCCAGCAGCCTATCAGGGTTTGAGGGGACCCAGTACTTC
CDR3: CASSLSGFEGTQYF
V: TRBV11-2
J: TRBJ2-5
D: -
size: -

DNA: TGCGCCAGCCGGGGGCTCCATGGCTACACCTTC
CDR3: CASRGLHGYTF
V: TRBV4-1
J: TRBJ1-2
D: -
size: many

DNA: TGCGCCAGCAGCCATACTTTGGGACAGGGGCCCCTCAATGAGCAGTACTTC
CDR3: CASSHTLGQGPLNEQYF
V: TRBV4-3
J: TRBJ2-4
D: TRBD1
size: -

DNA: TGTGCCAGCAGCCCCCGACTAGCGGGGGACGAGCAGTACTTC
CDR3: CASSPRLAGDEQYF
V: TRBV9
J: TRBJ2-7
D: TRBD2
size: few

DNA: TGTGCCAGCAGCCCCCTTGGGGCGACTACCCAAGAGACCCAGTACTTC
CDR3: CASSPLGATTQETQYF
V: TRBV12-3/TRBV12-4
J: TRBJ2-5
D: -
size: many

DNA: TGTGCCAGCAGTCGGTCCCCGGGGACCGGGGAGCTGTTTTTT
CDR3: CASSRSPGTGELFF
V: TRBV12-3/TRBV12-4
J: TRBJ2-2
D: -
size: -

DNA: TGCGCCAGCAGCCATGAACGGTCCTCCAGGAACGAGCAGTACTTC
CDR3: CASSHERSSRNEQYF
V: TRBV4-3
J: TRBJ2-7
D: -
size: -

DNA: TGTGCCAGCTCGTCGACTAGCGGGCGATACGAGCAGTACTTC
CDR3: CASSSTSGRYEQYF
V: TRBV18
J: TRBJ2-7
D: TRBD2
size: -

DNA: TGTGCCAGCAGCCAGACAGGGCGGAACAATCAGCCCCAGCATTTT
CDR3: CASSQTGRNNQPQHF
V: TRBV7-3
J: TRBJ1-5
D: TRBD1
size: few

DNA: TGCGCCAGCAGCTCCCGGGCAGGCCCCTACGAGCAGTACTTC
CDR3: CASSSRAGPYEQYF
V: TRBV5-1
J: TRBJ2-7
D: -
size: -

DNA: TGTGCCAGCAGCGCATCACCAGGGCGCACAGATACGCAGTATTTT
CDR3: CASSASPGRTDTQYF
V: TRBV9
J: TRBJ2-3
D: -
size: -

DNA: TGTGCCAGCAGCTCGCAGAGACAGGGCTCAGATACGCAGTATTTT
CDR3: CASSSQRQGSDTQYF
V: TRBV7-2
J: TRBJ2-3
D: TRBD1
size: many

DNA: TGTGCCAGCAGTTTAGGGGGGCGTCGGGGCTACACCTTC
CDR3: CASSLGGRRGYTF
V: TRBV12-3/TRBV12-4
J: TRBJ1-2
D: -
size: many

DNA: TGTGCCAGCAGCCAAGATCCCCGTGTCTCTGGGGCCAACGTCCTGACTTTC
CDR3: CASSQDPRVSGANVLTF
V: TRBV4-2
J: TRBJ2-6
D: -
size: few

DNA: TGTGCCAGCAGCCATACCGAGTTAGGATACAATGAGCAGTTCTTC
CDR3: CASSHTELGYNEQFF
V: TRBV11-2
J: TRBJ2-1
D: -
size: -